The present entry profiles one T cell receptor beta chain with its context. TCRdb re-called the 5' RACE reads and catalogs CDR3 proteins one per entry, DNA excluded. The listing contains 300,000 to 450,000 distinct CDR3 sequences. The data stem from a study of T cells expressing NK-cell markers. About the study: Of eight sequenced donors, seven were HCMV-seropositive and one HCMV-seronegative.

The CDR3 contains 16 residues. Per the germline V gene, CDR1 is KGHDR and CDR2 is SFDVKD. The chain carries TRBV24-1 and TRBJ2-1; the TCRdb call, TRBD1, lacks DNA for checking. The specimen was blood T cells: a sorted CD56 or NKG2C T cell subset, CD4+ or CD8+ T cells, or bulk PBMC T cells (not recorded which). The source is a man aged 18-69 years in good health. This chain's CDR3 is CATSDRGQGARNEQFF.